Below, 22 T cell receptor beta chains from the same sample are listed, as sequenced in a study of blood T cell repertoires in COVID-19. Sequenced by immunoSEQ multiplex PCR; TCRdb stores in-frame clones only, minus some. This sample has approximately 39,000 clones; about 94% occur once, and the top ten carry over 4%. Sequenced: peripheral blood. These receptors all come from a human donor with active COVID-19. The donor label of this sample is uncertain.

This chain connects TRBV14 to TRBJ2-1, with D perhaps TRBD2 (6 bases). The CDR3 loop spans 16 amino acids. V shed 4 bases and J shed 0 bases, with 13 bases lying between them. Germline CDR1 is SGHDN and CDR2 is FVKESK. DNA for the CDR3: TGTGCCAGCAGCCGAGGGACTTTTAGCTCCTACAATGAGCAGTTCTTC. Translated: CASSRGTFSSYNEQFF.

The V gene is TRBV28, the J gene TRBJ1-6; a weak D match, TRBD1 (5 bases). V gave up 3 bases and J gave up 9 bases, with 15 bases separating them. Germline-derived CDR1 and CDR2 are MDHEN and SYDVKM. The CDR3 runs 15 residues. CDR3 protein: CASSFIPRGGSPLHF. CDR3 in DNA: TGTGCCAGCAGTTTCATCCCACGGGGGGGTTCACCCCTCCACTTT.

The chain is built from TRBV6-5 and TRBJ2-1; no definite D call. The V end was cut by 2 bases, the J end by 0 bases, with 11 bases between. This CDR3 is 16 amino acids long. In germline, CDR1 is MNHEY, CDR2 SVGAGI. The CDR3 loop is CASSYERLSSYNEQFF. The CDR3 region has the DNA TGTGCCAGCAGTTACGAGCGACTTAGCTCCTACAATGAGCAGTTCTTC.

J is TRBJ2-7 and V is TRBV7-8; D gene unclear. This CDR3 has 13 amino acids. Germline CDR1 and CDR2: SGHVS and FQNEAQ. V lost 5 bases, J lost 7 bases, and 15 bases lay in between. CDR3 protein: CASSTGSRYEQYF. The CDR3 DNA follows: TGTGCCAGCAGCACCGGTTCTCGCTATGAGCAGTACTTC. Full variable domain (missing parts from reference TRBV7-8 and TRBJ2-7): GAGVSQSPRYKVAKRGQDVALRCDPISGHVSLFWYQQALGQGPEFLTYFQNEAQLDKSGLPSDRFFAERPEGSVSTLKIQRTQQEDSAVYLCASSTGSRYEQYFGPGTRLTVT.

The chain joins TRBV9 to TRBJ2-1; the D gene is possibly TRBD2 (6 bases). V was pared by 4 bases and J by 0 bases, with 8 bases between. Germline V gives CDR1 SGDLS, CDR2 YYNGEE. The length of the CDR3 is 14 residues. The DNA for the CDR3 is TGTGCCAGCAGCCCCGGGAGCTCCTACAATGAGCAGTTCTTC. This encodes CASSPGSSYNEQFF.

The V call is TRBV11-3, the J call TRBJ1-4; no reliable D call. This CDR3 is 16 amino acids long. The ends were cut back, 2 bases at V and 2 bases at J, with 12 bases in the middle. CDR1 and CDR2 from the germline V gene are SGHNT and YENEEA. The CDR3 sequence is CASSLLYSETNEKLFF. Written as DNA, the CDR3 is TGTGCCAGCAGCTTACTGTATTCGGAGACTAATGAAAAACTGTTTTTT.

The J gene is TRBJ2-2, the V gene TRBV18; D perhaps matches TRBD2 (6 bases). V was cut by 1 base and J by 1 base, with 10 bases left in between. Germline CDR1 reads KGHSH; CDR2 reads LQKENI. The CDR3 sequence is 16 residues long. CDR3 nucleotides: TGTGCCAGCTCACCACGCGGGACCGGGAACACCGGGGAGCTGTTTTTT. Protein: CASSPRGTGNTGELFF.

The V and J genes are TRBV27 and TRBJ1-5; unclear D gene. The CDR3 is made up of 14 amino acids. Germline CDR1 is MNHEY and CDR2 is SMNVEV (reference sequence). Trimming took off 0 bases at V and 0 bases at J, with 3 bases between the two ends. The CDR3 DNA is TGTGCCAGCAGTTTATCGTATAGCAATCAGCCCCAGCATTTT. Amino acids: CASSLSYSNQPQHF.

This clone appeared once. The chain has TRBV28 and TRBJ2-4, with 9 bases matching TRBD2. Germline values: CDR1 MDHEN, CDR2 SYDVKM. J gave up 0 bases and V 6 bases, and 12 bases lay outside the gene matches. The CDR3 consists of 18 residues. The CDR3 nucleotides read TGTGCCAGCAGACCTCCATTACTAGCGGGCCTAGCCAAAAACATTCAGTACTTC. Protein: CASRPPLLAGLAKNIQYF.

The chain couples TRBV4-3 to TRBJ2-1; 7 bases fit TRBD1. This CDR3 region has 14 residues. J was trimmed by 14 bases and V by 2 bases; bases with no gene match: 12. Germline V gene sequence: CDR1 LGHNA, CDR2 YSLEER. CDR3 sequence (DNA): TGCGCCAGCAGCCAATCACCCACAGGGGAAGAGGAGTTCTTC. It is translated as CASSQSPTGEEEFF.

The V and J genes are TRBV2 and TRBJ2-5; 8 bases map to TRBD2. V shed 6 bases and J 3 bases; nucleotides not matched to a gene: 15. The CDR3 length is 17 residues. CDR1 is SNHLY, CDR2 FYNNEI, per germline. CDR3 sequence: CASRANLGSGVKETQYF. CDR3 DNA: TGTGCCAGCAGAGCCAACCTAGGTAGCGGGGTTAAAGAGACCCAGTACTTC.

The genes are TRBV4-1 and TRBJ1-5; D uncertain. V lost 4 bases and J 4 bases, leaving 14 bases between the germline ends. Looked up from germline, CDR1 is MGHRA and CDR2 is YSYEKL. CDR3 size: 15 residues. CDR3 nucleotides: TGCGCCAGCAGCCTCACTGTCCCGCGTAATCAGCCCCAGCATTTT. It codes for CASSLTVPRNQPQHF.

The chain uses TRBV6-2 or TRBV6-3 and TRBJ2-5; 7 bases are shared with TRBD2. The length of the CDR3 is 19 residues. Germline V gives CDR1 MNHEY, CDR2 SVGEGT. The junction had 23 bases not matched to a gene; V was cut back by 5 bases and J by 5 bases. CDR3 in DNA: TGTGCCAGCAGTCCCCCCTCGATGCGCGGGGGAGTTGGCCTGGAGACCCAGTACTTC. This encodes CASSPPSMRGGVGLETQYF.

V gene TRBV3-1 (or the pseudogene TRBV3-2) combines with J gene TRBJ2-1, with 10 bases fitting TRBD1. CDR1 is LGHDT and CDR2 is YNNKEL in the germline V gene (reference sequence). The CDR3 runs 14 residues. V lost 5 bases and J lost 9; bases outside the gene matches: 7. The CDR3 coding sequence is TGTGCCAGCAGCTCCCGGGACAGGGGCAGTGAGCAGTTCTTC. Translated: CASSSRDRGSEQFF.

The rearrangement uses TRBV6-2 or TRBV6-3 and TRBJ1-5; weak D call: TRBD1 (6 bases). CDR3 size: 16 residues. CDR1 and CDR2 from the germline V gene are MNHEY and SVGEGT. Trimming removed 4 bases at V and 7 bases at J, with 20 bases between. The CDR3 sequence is CASSSPDLPGAQPQHF. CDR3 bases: TGTGCCAGCAGTTCTCCTGACCTCCCAGGGGCACAGCCCCAGCATTTT.

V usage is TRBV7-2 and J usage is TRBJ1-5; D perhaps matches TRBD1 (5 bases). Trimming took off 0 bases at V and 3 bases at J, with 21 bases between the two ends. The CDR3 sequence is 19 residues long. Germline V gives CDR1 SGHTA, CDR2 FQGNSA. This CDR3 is CASSLAMGYGPGDNQPQHF. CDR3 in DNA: TGTGCCAGCAGCTTAGCGATGGGTTACGGACCGGGGGACAATCAGCCCCAGCATTTT.

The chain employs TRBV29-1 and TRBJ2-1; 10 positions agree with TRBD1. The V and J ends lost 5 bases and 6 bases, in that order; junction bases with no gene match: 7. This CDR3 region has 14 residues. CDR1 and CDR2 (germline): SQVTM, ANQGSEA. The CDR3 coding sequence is TGCAGCGTTCTTCGGGACAGGGGACCCAATGAGCAGTTCTTC. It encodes CSVLRDRGPNEQFF.

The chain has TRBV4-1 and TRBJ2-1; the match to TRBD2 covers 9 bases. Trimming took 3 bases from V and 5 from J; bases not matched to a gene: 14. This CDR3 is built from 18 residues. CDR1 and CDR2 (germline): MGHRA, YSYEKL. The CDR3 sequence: CASSQLGSSSGGNNEQFF. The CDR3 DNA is TGCGCCAGCAGCCAGCTCGGCTCGAGTAGCGGGGGAAACAATGAGCAGTTCTTC.

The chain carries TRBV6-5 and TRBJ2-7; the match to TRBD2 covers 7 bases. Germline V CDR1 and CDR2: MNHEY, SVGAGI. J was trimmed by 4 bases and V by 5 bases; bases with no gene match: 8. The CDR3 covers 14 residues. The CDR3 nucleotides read TGTGCCAGCAGTAAACCGGGACTACAATACGAGCAGTACTTC. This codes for CASSKPGLQYEQYF.

CDR3 amino acids: CASSPTTGFTYEQYF. The CDR3 DNA reads TGTGCCAGCAGCCCGACGACAGGGTTCACCTACGAGCAGTACTTC. The chain joins TRBV5-4 to TRBJ2-7, with 7 positions matching TRBD1. Per germline, CDR1 SGHNT and CDR2 YYREEE (reference sequence). V lost 4 bases, J lost 2 bases, and 9 bases stayed unmatched. The CDR3 sequence is 15 residues long.

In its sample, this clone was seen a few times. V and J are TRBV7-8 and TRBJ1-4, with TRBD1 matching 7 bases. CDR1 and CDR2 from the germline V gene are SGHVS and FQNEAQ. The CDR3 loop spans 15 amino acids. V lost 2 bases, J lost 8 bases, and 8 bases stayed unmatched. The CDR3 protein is CASSLSTGVYEKLFF. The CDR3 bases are TGTGCCAGCAGCTTATCAACAGGGGTTTACGAAAAACTGTTTTTT.

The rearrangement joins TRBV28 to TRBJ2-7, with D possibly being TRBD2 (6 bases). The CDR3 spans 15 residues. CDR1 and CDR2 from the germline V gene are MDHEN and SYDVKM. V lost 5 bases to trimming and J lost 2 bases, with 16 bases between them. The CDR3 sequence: CASSPGRGGAYEQYF. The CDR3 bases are TGTGCCAGCAGTCCTGGACGGGGAGGTGCCTACGAGCAGTACTTC.